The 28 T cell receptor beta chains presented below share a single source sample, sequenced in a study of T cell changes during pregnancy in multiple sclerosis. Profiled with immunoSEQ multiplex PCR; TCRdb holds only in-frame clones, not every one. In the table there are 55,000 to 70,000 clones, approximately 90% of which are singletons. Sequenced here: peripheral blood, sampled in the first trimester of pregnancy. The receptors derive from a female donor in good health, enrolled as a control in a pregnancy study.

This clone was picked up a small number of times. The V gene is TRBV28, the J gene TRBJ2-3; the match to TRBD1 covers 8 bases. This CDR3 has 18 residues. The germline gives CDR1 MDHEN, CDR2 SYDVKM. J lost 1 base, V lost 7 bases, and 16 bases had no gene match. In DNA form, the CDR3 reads TGTGCCAGCAAGCCCCGACAGGGGACAGACAAACGCACAGATACGCAGTATTTT. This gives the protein CASKPRQGTDKRTDTQYF.

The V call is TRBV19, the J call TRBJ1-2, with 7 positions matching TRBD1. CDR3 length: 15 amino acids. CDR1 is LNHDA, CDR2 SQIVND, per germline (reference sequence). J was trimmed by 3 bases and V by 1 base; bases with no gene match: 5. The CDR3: CASSIATGTDYGYTF. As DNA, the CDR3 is TGTGCCAGTAGTATAGCCACCGGGACAGACTATGGCTACACCTTC.

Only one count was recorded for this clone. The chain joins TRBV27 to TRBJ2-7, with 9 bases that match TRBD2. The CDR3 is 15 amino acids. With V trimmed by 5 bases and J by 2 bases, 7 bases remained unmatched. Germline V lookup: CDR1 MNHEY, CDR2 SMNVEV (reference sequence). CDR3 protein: CASSAGLALTYEQYF. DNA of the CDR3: TGTGCCAGCAGTGCGGGACTAGCCCTAACCTACGAGCAGTACTTC.

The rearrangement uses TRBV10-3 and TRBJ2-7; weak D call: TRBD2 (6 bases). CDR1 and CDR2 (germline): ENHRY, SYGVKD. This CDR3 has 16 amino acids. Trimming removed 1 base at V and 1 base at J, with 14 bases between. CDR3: CAISEFGVAASYEQYF. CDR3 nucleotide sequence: TGTGCCATCAGTGAGTTTGGAGTAGCGGCATCCTACGAGCAGTACTTC.

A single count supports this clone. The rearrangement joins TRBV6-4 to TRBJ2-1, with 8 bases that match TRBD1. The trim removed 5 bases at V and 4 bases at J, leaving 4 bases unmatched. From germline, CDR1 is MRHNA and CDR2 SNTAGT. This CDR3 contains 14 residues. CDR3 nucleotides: TGTGCCAGCAGTCCCTGGACAGGGTACAATGAGCAGTTCTTC. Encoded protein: CASSPWTGYNEQFF.

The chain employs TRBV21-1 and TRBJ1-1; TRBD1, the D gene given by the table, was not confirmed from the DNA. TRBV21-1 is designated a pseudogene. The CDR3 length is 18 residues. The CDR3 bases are TGTGCCAGCAGCAGGGTATGCGGACAGGGAATGATTGGTACTGAAGCTTTCTTT. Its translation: CASSRVCGQGMIGTEAFF.

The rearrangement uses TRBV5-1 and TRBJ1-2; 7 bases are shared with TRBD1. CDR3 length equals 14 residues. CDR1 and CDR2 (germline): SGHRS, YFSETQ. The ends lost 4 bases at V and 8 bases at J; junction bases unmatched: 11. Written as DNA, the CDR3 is TGCGCCAGCAGCGAGGAAGGGGGCGGTTCGGGCTACACCTTC. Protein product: CASSEEGGGSGYTF.

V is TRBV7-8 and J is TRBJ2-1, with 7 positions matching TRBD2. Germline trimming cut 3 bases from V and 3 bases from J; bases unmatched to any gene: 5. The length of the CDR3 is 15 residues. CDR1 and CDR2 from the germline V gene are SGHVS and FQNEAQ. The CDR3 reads CASSFSGSNYNEQFF. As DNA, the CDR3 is TGTGCCAGCAGCTTTAGCGGGTCGAACTACAATGAGCAGTTCTTC.

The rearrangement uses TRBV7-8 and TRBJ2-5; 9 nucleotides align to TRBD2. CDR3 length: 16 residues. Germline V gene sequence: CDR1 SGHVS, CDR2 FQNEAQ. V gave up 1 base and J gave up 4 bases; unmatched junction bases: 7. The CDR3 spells CASSLETGLAGETQYF. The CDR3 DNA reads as TGTGCCAGCAGCTTAGAAACGGGACTAGCTGGAGAGACCCAGTACTTC.

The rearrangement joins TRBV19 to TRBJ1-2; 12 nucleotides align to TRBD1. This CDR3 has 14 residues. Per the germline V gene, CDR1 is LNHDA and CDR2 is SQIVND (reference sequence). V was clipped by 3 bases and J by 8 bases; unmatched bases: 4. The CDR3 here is CASSIAGTGGGYTF. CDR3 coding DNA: TGTGCCAGTAGTATCGCAGGGACAGGGGGCGGCTACACCTTC.

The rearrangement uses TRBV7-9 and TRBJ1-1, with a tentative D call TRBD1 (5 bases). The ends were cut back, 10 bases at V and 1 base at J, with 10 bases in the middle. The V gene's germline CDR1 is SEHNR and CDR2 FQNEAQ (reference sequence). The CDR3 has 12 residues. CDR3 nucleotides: TGTGCCACCTTCGGACAGAACACTGAAGCTTTCTTT. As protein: CATFGQNTEAFF.

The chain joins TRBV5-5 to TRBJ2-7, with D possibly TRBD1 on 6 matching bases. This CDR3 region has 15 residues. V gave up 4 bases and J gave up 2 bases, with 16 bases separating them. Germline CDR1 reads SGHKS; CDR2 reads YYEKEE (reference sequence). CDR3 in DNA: TGTGCCAGCAGCCCCCTGACAGGTGTGACCTACGAGCAGTACTTC. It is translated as CASSPLTGVTYEQYF. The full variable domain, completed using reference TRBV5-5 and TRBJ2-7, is DAGVTQSPTHLIKTRGQQVTLRCSPISGHKSVSWYQQVLGQGPQFIFQYYEKEERGRGNFPDRFSARQFPNYSSELNVNALLLGDSALYLCASSPLTGVTYEQYFGPGTRLTVT.

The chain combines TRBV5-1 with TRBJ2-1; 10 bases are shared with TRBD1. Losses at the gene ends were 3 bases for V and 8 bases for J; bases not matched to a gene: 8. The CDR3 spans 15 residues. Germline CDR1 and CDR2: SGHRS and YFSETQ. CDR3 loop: CASSSTTGGDDEQFF. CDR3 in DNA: TGCGCCAGCAGCTCGACGACAGGGGGCGATGATGAGCAGTTCTTC.

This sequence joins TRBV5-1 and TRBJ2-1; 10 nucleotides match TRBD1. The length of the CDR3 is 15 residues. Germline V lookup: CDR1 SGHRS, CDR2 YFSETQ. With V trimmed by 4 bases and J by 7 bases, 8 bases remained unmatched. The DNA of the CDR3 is TGCGCCAGCAGCCCGGGACAGGGGAAATATAATGAGCAGTTCTTC. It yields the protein CASSPGQGKYNEQFF.

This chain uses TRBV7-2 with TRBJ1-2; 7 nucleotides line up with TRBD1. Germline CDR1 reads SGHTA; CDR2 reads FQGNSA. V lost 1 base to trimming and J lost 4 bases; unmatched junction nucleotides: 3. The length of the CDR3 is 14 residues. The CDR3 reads CASSLGGGFYGYTF. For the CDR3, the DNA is TGTGCCAGCAGCTTAGGAGGGGGCTTCTATGGCTACACCTTC.

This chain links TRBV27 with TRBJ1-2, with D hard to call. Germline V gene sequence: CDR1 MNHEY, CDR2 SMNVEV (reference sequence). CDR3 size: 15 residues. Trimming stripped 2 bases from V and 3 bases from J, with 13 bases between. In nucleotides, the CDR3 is TGTGCCAGCAGTTTAGCCCTCGGGATGGACTATGGCTACACCTTC. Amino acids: CASSLALGMDYGYTF.

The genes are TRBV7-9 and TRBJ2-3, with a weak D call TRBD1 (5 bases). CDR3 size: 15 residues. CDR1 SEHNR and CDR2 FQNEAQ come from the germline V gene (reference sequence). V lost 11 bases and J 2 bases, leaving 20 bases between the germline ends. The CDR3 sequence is CAGSLGDSDTDTQYF. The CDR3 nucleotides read TGTGCCGGATCGTTAGGAGACAGCGACACAGATACGCAGTATTTT.

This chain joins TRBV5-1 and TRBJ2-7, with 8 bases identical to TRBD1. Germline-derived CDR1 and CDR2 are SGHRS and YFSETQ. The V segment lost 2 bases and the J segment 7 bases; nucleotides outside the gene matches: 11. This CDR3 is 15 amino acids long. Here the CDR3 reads CASSFDYDRGKEQYF. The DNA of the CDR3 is TGCGCCAGCAGCTTTGATTATGACAGGGGAAAAGAGCAGTACTTC.

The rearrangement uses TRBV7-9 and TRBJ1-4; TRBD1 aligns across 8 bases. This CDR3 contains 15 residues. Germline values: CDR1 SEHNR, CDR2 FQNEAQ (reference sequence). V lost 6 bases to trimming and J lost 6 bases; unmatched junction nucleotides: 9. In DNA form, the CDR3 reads TGTGCCAGCAGGGATACCAGGGGGCGTGATGAAAAACTGTTTTTT. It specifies CASRDTRGRDEKLFF.

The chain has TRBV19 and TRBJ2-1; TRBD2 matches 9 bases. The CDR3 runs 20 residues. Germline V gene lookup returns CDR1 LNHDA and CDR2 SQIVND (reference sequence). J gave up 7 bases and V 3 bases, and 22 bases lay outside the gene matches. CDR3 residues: CASSMLRGRLVAGDRNEQFF. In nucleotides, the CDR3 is TGTGCCAGTAGTATGCTTCGGGGGAGGCTAGTAGCGGGAGATAGGAATGAGCAGTTCTTC.

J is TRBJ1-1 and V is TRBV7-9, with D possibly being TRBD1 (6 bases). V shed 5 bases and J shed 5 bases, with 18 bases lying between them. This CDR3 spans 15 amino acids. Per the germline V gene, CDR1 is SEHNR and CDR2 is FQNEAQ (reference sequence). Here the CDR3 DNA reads TGTGCCAGCAGCCTCCAACAGGGCGGGGGGACTGAAGCTTTCTTT. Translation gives CASSLQQGGGTEAFF.

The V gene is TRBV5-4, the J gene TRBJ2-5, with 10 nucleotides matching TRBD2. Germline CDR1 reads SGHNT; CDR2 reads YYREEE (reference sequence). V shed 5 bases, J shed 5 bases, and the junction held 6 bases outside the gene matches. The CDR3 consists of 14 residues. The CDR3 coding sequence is TGTGCCAGCAGACTAGCGGGATCACGGGAGACCCAGTACTTC. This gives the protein CASRLAGSRETQYF.

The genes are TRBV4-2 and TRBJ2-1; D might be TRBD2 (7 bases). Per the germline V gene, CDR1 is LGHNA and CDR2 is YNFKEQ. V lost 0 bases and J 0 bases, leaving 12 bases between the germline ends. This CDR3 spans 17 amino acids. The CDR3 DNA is TGTGCCAGCAGCCAAGAGGGGGGCGGGAGCTCCTACAATGAGCAGTTCTTC. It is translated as CASSQEGGGSSYNEQFF.

The chain's CDR3 is CASSPGTGGADTQYF. CDR3 in DNA: TGTGCCAGCAGCCCCGGGACAGGGGGGGCAGATACGCAGTATTTT. The gene calls are TRBV28 and TRBJ2-3; 11 bases fit TRBD1. This CDR3 comprises 15 residues. Losses at the gene ends were 6 bases for V and 4 bases for J; bases not matched to a gene: 6. The V gene's germline CDR1 is MDHEN and CDR2 SYDVKM.

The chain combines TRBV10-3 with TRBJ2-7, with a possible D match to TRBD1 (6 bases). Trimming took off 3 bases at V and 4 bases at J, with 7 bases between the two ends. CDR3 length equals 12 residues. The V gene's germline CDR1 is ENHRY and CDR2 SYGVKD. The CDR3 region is CAISDRGYEQYF. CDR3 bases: TGTGCCATCAGTGACAGGGGATACGAGCAGTACTTC.

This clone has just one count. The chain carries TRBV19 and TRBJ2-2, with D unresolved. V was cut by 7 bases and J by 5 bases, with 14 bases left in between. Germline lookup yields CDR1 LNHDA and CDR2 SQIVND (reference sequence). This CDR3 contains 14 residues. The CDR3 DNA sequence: TGTGCCAGTAATGAAATATTAGAAACCGGGGAGCTGTTTTTT. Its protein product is CASNEILETGELFF.

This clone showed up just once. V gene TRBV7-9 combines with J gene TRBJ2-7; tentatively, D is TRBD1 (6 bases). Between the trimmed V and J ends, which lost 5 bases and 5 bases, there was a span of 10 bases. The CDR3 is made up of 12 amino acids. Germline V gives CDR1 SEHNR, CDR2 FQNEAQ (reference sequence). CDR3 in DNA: TGTGCCAGCAGCGCGTACAGGGACGAGCAGTACTTC. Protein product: CASSAYRDEQYF.

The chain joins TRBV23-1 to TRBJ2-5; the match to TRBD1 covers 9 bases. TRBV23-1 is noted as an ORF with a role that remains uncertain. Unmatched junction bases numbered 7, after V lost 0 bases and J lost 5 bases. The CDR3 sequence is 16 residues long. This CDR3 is CASSQSRGQGRETQYF. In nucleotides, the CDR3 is TGCGCCAGCAGTCAATCGAGGGGACAGGGACGGGAGACCCAGTACTTC.